This section outlines one TCR beta chain sequence together with its context. What it binds is not known. The CDR3 has 15 residues. CDR1 is KGHSH and CDR2 is LQKENI in the germline V gene. Trimming pared 0 bases from V and 2 bases from J, leaving 11 bases between. Sequencing was at deep level. TCRdb's table, derived via immunoSEQ multiplex PCR, lists solely in-frame clones and lacks some. The sample lists fewer than 600,000 clones, 79% occurring once. The source of the sample is a study of shared clonotypes between healthy human individuals. Overall study results and limits: Represented diversity (both genetic and exposure-history) was limited by the small number of donors.

Sample: PBMCs. This rearrangement joins TRBV18 to TRBJ2-7; possibly TRBD2 for D (5 bases). The receptor comes from a woman aged 40 to 50 in good health. Some clones in this sample may be carry-over from other donors' samples. DNA of the CDR3: TGTGCCAGCTCACCACCAACCGGGATTACCTACGAGCAGTACTTC. Protein product: CASSPPTGITYEQYF.